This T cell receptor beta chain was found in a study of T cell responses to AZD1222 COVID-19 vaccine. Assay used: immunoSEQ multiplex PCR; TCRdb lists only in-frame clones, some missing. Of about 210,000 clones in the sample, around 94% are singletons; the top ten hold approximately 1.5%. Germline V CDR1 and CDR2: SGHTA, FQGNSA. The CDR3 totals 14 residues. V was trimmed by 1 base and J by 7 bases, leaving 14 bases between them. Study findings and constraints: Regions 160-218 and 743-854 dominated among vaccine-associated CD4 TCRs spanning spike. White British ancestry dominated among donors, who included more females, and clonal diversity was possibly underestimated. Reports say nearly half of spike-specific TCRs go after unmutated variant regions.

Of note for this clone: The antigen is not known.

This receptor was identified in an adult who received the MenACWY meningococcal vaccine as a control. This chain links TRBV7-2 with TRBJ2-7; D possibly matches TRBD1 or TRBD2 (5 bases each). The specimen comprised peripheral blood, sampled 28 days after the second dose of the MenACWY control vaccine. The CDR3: CASSLGGRLSEQYF. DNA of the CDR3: TGTGCCAGCAGCTTAGGGGGACGGCTTTCGGAGCAGTACTTC. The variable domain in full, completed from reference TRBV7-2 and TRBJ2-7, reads GAGVSQSPSNKVTEKGKDVELRCDPISGHTALYWYRQSLGQGLEFLIYFQGNSAPDKSGLPSDRFSAERTGGSVSTLTIQRTQQEDSAVYLCASSLGGRLSEQYFGPGTRLTVT.